The clone carrying this T cell receptor delta chain has more than one count but fewer than ten. The antigen remains unidentified. V lost 0 bases and J lost 0, with 17 bases in between. The V gene's germline CDR1 is TSWWSYY and CDR2 QGS. This CDR3 comprises 18 residues. The template was reverse-transcribed extracted RNA. The CDR3 regions were amplified by multiplex PCR from V-gene primers to a constant-region primer. With CATT, TCRdb re-called clones from the multiplex PCR reads. Among 70,000 to 90,000 delta-chain clones listed, roughly a third were seen once. The sorted cells were CD3+ Vdelta1+ Vdelta2- thymocytes from alphabeta-depleted thymus. Between roughly 98% and 99.6% of sorted thymocytes were Vdelta1+. This specimen belongs to a study of Vδ1+ human thymocytes. Findings of the study overall: Donors shared many TRG clonotypes but few TRD clonotypes. In the thymus, TRG and TRD repertoires looked highly polyclonal with Gaussian CDR3 lengths. Around a fifth of thymic delta-chain sequences were Vdelta2, with few Vdelta3, unlike blood Vdelta1+ controls.

The sequence was obtained from a boy under two years old who had congenital heart surgery. The rearrangement joins TRDV1 to TRDJ1; a weak D match, TRDD3 (5 bases). The sample was Vdelta1+ gamma-delta thymocytes from the thymus. Sample subset: FACS-sorted CD3+ TCRalphabeta- TCRVdelta1+ TCRVdelta2- thymocytes. CDR3 nucleotides: TGTGCTCTTGGGGAACTAGAGAGGATGGGGTGGTACACCGATAAACTCATCTTT. Amino acids: CALGELERMGWYTDKLIF.